The next 12 T cell receptor beta chains were all read from a single sample in a study of shared clonotypes between healthy human individuals. The assay was immunoSEQ multiplex PCR, and TCRdb's table has in-frame clones only and misses some. The repertoire holds some 980,000 clones, with around three quarters as singletons. What was sequenced was memory CD4+ T cells sorted from blood. The sample's subset: CD45RA-negative fraction. All receptors derive from a man younger than 35 in good health.

In this sample, this clone turned up many times. The chain links TRBV7-2 to TRBJ1-1; no definite D call. V was shortened by 1 base and J by 11 bases, with 11 bases between the two germline ends. The CDR3 runs 12 residues. Germline V gene data show CDR1 as SGHTA and CDR2 as FQGNSA. CDR3 DNA: TGTGCCAGCAGCTTAGATCGCGGGAGGGCTTTCTTT. Encoded protein: CASSLDRGRAFF.

Note on this clone: Being one base from a much bigger clone, this may be a read error. This chain joins TRBV30 and TRBJ2-7, with D hard to call. Germline CDR1 and CDR2: GTSNPN and SVGIG (reference sequence). There are 11 residues in the CDR3. For the CDR3, the DNA is TGTGCCCGGAGTAGACAAAACGAGCAGTACTTC. Translating gives CARSRQNEQYF.

The sample holds a few counts of this clone. This chain connects TRBV9 to TRBJ2-4; 14 nucleotides match TRBD2. The V gene end was trimmed by 4 bases and the J gene end by 8 bases; junction bases not matched to a gene: 8. CDR3 length: 16 amino acids. Germline V lookup: CDR1 SGDLS, CDR2 YYNGEE. The CDR3 region is CASSIGTSGSPDIQYF. CDR3 bases: TGTGCCAGCAGCATAGGGACTAGCGGGAGTCCGGACATTCAGTACTTC.

The chain employs TRBV25-1 and TRBJ2-3, with D unresolved. V lost 2 bases to trimming and J lost 4 bases, with 7 bases between them. Germline CDR1 reads MGHDK; CDR2 reads SYGVNS. This CDR3 region has 13 residues. CDR3 DNA sequence: TGTGCCAGCAGTGAAGCGGCCTCAGATACGCAGTATTTT. Protein: CASSEAASDTQYF.

The chain uses TRBV18 and TRBJ1-2; unclear D gene. The CDR3 consists of 16 residues. CDR1 KGHSH and CDR2 LQKENI come from the germline V gene. V was trimmed by 0 bases and J by 4 bases, leaving 15 bases between them. CDR3 in amino acids: CASSPPPDGPPYGYTF. Written as DNA, the CDR3 is TGTGCCAGCTCACCACCCCCAGACGGTCCCCCCTATGGCTACACCTTC. Looking up the rest from reference TRBV18 and TRBJ1-2 gives the full variable domain: NAGVMQNPRHLVRRRGQEARLRCSPMKGHSHVYWYRQLPEEGLKFMVYLQKENIIDESGMPKERFSAEFPKEGPSILRIQQVVRGDSAAYFCASSPPPDGPPYGYTFGSGTRLTVV.

The chain uses TRBV4-1 and TRBJ1-2; D not resolved. The CDR3 runs 15 residues. Trimming left V 1 base short and J 4 bases short, with 13 bases between. Looked up from germline, CDR1 is MGHRA and CDR2 is YSYEKL. CDR3 residues: CASSQGPRTRYGYTF. DNA of the CDR3: TGCGCCAGCAGCCAAGGCCCCAGGACCCGCTATGGCTACACCTTC.

This clone was detected only once. V gene TRBV25-1 combines with J gene TRBJ2-2; 9 bases map to TRBD1. This CDR3 region has 15 residues. CDR1 is MGHDK, CDR2 SYGVNS, per germline. V shed 2 bases, J shed 6 bases, and the junction held 4 bases outside the gene matches. The CDR3 region is CASSETQGASGELFF. In DNA, the CDR3 is TGTGCCAGCAGTGAAACACAGGGGGCATCCGGGGAGCTGTTTTTT.

This chain joins TRBV5-1 and TRBJ1-2; 9 nucleotides match TRBD1. V dropped 4 bases and J dropped 4; count of bases not matched to a gene: 5. Germline V CDR1 and CDR2: SGHRS, YFSETQ. The CDR3 length is 14 residues. CDR3 loop: CASSADRGGYGYTF. The CDR3 region has the DNA TGCGCCAGCAGCGCGGACAGGGGAGGCTATGGCTACACCTTC. The complete variable domain, with remaining parts taken from reference TRBV5-1 and TRBJ1-2, reads KAGVTQTPRYLIKTRGQQVTLSCSPISGHRSVSWYQQTPGQGLQFLFEYFSETQRNKGNFPGRFSGRQFSNSRSEMNVSTLELGDSALYLCASSADRGGYGYTFGSGTRLTVV.

Regarding this clone: Given a much more abundant clone one base away, this may be a read error. In DNA, the CDR3 is TGTGCCAGCAGCTTACAGGTCTCAGGAAACACCATATATTTT. Encoded protein: CASSLQVSGNTIYF. J is TRBJ1-3 and V is TRBV5-5; TRBD1 is a possible D gene (5 bases). Looked up from germline, CDR1 is SGHKS and CDR2 is YYEKEE (reference sequence). This CDR3 has 14 residues. The V end lost 2 bases, the J end lost 4 bases, and 10 bases lay between the germline ends.

The rearrangement joins TRBV20-1 to TRBJ2-7; D not resolved. Germline CDR1 is DFQATT and CDR2 is SNEGSKA (reference sequence). Between the trimmed V and J ends, which lost 6 bases and 4 bases, there was a span of 7 bases. The CDR3 is 10 residues long. The CDR3 DNA is TGCAGTGCCTTTGGATACGAGCAGTACTTC. Encoded protein: CSAFGYEQYF.

V and J are TRBV7-2 and TRBJ2-7; possibly TRBD1 for D (5 bases). V was cut by 1 base and J by 6 bases, with 16 bases left in between. In germline, CDR1 is SGHTA, CDR2 FQGNSA. The CDR3 is made up of 15 amino acids. CDR3 protein: CASSLDGIGAREQYF. The CDR3 DNA follows: TGTGCCAGCAGCTTAGATGGTATAGGGGCGCGCGAGCAGTACTTC.

A word on this clone: The same CDR3 also results from other DNA sequences found in this sample. The chain employs TRBV28 and TRBJ2-7, with TRBD2 as a possible D gene (6 bases). This CDR3 has 13 residues. Germline V gene sequence: CDR1 MDHEN, CDR2 SYDVKM. Trimming left V 5 bases short and J 3 bases short, with 11 bases between. DNA for the CDR3: TGTGCCAGCAGTCCCTCGGGAGTCTACGAGCAGTACTTC. Encoded protein: CASSPSGVYEQYF.